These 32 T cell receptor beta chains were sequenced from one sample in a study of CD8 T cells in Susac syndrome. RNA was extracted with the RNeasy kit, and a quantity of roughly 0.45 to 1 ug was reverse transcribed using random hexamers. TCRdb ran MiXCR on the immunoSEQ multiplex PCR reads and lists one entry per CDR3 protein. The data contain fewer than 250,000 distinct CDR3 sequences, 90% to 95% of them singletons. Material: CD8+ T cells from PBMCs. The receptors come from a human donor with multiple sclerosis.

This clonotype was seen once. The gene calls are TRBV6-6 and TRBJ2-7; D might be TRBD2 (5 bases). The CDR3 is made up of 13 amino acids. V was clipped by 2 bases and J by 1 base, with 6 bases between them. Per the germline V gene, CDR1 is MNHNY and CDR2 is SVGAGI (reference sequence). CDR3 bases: TGTGCCAGCAGTTACGACTATTCCTACGAGCAGTACTTC. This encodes CASSYDYSYEQYF.

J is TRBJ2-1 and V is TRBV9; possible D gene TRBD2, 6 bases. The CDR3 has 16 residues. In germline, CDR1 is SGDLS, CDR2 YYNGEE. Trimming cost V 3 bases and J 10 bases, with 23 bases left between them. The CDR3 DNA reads TGTGCCAGCAGCGCGAGTTCGGGACTGGCCCATCCCGAGCAGTTCTTC. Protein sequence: CASSASSGLAHPEQFF.

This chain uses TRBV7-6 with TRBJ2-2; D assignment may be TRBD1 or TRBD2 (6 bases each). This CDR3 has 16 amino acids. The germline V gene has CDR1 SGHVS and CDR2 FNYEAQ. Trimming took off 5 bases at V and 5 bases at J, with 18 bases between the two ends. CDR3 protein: CASSPLSGAPTGELFF. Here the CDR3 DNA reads TGTGCCAGCAGCCCATTATCGGGGGCCCCAACCGGGGAGCTGTTTTTT.

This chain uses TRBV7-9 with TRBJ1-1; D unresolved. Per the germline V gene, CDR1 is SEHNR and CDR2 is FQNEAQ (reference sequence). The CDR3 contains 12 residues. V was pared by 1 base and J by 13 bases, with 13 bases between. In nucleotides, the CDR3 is TGTGCCAGCAGCTTAGGCGGGCCCGTGGTTTTCTTT. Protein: CASSLGGPVVFF.

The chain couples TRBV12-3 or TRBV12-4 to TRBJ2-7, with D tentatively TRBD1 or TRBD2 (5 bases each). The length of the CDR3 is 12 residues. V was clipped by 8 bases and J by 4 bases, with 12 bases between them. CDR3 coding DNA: TGTGCCAGCGGGACCTCGAAGTACGAGCAGTACTTC. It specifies CASGTSKYEQYF.

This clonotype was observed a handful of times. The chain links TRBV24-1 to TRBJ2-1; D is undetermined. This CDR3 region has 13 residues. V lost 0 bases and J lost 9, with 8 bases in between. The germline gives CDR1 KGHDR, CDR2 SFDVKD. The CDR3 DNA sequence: TGTGCCACCAGTGATTTGCCCTTAGGTGAGCAGTTCTTC. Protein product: CATSDLPLGEQFF.

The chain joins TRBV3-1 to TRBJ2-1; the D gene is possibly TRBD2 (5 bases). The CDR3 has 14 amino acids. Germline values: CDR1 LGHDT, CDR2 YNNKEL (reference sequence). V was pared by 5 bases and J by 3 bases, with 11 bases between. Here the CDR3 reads CASSGSPGYNEQFF. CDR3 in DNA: TGTGCCAGCAGCGGGAGCCCTGGCTACAATGAGCAGTTCTTC.

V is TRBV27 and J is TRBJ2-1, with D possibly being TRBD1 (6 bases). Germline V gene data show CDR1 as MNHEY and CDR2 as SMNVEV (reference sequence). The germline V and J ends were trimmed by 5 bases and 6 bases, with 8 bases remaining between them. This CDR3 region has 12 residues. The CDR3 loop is CASSEQGNEQFF. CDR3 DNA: TGTGCCAGCAGTGAACAGGGCAATGAGCAGTTCTTC.

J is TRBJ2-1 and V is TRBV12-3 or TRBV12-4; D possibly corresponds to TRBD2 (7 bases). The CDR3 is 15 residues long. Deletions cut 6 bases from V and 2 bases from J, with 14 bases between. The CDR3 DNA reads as TGTGCCAGCAGCCCCGGGGGGCGGGCCTACAATGAGCAGTTCTTC. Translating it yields CASSPGGRAYNEQFF.

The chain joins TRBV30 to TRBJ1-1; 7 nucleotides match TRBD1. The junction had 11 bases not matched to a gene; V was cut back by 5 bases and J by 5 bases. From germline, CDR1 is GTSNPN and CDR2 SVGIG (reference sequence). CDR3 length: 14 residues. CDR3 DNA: TGTGCCTGGCATCAAGGGACAGTTAGGACTGAAGCTTTCTTT. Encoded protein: CAWHQGTVRTEAFF.

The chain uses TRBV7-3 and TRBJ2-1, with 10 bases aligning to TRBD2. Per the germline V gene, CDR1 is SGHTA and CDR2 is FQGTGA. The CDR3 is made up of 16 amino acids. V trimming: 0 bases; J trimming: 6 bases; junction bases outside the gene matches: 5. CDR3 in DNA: TGTGCCAGCAGCTTAACGTTAGCGGGAGGAAGCAATGAGCAGTTCTTC. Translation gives CASSLTLAGGSNEQFF.

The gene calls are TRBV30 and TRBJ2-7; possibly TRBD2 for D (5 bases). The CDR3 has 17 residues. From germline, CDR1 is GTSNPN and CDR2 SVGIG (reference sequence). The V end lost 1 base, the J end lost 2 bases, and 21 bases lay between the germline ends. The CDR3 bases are TGTGCCTGGAGTGAAGGAGAGGGATTTACGCCCGCCTACGAGCAGTACTTC. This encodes CAWSEGEGFTPAYEQYF.

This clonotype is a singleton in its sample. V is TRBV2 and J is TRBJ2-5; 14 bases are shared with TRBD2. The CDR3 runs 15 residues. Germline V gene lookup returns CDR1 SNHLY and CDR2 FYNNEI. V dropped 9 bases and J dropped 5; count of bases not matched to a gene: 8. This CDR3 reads CASLGTSGSPETQYF. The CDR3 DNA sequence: TGTGCCAGTTTAGGGACTAGCGGGAGCCCGGAGACCCAGTACTTC.

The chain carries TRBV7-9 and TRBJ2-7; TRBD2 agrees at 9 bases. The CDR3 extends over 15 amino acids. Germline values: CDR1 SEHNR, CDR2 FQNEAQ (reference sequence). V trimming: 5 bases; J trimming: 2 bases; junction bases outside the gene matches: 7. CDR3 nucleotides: TGTGCCAGCAGCCCTCTTCTAGCGGGACCCTACGAGCAGTACTTC. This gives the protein CASSPLLAGPYEQYF.

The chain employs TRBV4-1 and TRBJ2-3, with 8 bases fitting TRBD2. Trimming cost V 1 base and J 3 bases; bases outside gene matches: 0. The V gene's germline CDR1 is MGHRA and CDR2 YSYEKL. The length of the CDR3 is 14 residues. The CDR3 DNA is TGCGCCAGCAGCCAAGGACTAGCGACAGATACGCAGTATTTT. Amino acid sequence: CASSQGLATDTQYF.

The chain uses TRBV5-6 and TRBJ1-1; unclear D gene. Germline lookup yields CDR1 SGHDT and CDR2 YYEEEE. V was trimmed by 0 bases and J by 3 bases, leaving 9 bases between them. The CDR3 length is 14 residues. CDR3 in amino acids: CASSLEATHTEAFF. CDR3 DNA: TGTGCCAGCAGCTTGGAGGCCACCCACACTGAAGCTTTCTTT.

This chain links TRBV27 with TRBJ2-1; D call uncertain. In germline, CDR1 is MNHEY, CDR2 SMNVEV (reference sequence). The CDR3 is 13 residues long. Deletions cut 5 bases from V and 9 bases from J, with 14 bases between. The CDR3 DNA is TGTGCCAGCAGTAGGTCCCGCGTGGGTGAGCAGTTCTTC. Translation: CASSRSRVGEQFF.

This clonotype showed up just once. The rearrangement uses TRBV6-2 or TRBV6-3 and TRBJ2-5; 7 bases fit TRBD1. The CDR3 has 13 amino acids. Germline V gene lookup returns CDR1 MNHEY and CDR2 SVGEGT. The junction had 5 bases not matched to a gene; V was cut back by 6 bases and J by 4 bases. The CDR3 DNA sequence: TGTGCCAGCAGCCGGGGACAGATAGAGACCCAGTACTTC. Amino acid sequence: CASSRGQIETQYF.

This chain's CDR3 is CASSLTVSNYGYTF. The DNA of the CDR3 is TGTGCCAGCAGCCTAACGGTGTCTAACTATGGCTACACCTTC. The chain recombines TRBV27 with TRBJ1-2; no clear D. V was pared by 6 bases and J by 0 bases, with 11 bases between. This CDR3 is built from 14 residues. Germline-derived CDR1 and CDR2 are MNHEY and SMNVEV (reference sequence).

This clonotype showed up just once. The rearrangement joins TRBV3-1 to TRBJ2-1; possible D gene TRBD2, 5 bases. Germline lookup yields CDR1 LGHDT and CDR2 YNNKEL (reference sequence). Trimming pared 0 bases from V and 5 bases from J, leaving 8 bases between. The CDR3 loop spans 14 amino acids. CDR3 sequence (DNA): TGTGCCAGCAGCCAAGATAGCGATAACAATGAGCAGTTCTTC. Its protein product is CASSQDSDNNEQFF.

Written as DNA, the CDR3 is TGTGCCAGCAGTCGGCGGACTAGCGGGAGCAACAATGAGCAGTTCTTC. This codes for CASSRRTSGSNNEQFF. This rearrangement joins TRBV6-1 to TRBJ2-1; 13 bases align to TRBD2. Germline lookup yields CDR1 MNHNS and CDR2 SASEGT. V gave up 5 bases and J gave up 5 bases; unmatched junction bases: 6. This CDR3 has 16 residues.

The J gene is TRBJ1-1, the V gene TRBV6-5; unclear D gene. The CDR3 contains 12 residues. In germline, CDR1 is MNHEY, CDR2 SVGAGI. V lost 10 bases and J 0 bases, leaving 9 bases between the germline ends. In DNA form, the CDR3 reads TGTGCCACCACCGGGGTGAACACTGAAGCTTTCTTT. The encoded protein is CATTGVNTEAFF.

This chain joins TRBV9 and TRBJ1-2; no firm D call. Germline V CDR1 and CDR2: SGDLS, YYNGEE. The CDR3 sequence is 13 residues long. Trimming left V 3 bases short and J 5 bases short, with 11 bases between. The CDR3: CASSGTTEYGYTF. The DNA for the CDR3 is TGTGCCAGCAGCGGCACGACGGAGTATGGCTACACCTTC.

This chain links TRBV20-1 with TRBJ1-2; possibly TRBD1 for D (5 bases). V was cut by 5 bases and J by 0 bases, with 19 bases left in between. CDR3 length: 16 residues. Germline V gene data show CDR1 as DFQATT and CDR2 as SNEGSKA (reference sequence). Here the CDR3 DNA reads TGCAGTGCTTCTGTGAGCTGGACATCAGCTAACTATGGCTACACCTTC. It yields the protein CSASVSWTSANYGYTF.

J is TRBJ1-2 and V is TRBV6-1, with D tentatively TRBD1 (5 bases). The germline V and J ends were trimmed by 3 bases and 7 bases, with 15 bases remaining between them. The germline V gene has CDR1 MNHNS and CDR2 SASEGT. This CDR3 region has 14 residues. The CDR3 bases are TGTGCCAGCAGTGATTATGGGACCGCTCGTGGCTACACCTTC. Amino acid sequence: CASSDYGTARGYTF.

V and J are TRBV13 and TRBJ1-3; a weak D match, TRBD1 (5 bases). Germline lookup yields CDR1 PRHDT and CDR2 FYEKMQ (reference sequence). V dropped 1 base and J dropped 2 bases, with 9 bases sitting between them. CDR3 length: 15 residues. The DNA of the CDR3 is TGTGCCAGCAGCTTAGCGACGGGACCTGGAAACACCATATATTTT. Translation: CASSLATGPGNTIYF.

CDR3 nucleotides: TGTGCCAGCAGCTTGGCCGGGACCTTGAACACTGAAGCTTTCTTT. It codes for CASSLAGTLNTEAFF. This chain joins TRBV5-4 and TRBJ1-1; D is possibly TRBD1 (5 bases). The CDR3 extends over 15 amino acids. From germline, CDR1 is SGHNT and CDR2 YYREEE (reference sequence). V gave up 0 bases and J gave up 0 bases, with 9 bases separating them. Variable domain in full (rest from reference TRBV5-4 and TRBJ1-1): ETGVTQSPTHLIKTRGQQVTLRCSSQSGHNTVSWYQQALGQGPQFIFQYYREEENGRGNFPPRFSGLQFPNYSSELNVNALELDDSALYLCASSLAGTLNTEAFFGQGTRLTVV.

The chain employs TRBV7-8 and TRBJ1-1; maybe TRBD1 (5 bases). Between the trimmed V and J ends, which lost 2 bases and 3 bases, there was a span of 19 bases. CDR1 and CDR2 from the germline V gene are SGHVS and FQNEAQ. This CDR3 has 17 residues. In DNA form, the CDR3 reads TGTGCCAGCAGCTTAATCAGTCTCCCCAGGGAGGACACTGAAGCTTTCTTT. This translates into CASSLISLPREDTEAFF.

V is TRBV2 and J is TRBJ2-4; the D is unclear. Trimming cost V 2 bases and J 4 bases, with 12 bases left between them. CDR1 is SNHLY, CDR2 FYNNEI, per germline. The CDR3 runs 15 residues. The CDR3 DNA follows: TGTGCCAGCAGTGAATTGGACGCGAGAAAAAACATTCAGTACTTC. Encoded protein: CASSELDARKNIQYF. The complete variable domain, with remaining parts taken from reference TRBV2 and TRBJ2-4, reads EPEVTQTPSHQVTQMGQEVILRCVPISNHLYFYWYRQILGQKVEFLVSFYNNEISEKSEIFDDQFSVERPDGSNFTLKIRSTKLEDSAMYFCASSELDARKNIQYFGAGTRLSVL.

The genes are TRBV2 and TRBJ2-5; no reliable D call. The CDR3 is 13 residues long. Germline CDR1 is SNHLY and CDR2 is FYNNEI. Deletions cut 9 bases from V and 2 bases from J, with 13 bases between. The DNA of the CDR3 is TGTGCCAGAGTCGGACCTAATCAAGAGACCCAGTACTTC. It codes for CARVGPNQETQYF. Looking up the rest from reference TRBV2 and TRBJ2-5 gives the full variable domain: EPEVTQTPSHQVTQMGQEVILRCVPISNHLYFYWYRQILGQKVEFLVSFYNNEISEKSEIFDDQFSVERPDGSNFTLKIRSTKLEDSAMYFCARVGPNQETQYFGPGTRLLVL.

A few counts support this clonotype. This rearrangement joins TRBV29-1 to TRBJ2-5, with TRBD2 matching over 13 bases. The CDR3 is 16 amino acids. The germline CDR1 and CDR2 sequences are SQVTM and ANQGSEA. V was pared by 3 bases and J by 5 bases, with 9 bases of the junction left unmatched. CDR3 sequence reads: CSVEPGTSGVRETQYF. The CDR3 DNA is TGCAGCGTTGAGCCCGGGACTAGCGGGGTGCGGGAGACCCAGTACTTC.

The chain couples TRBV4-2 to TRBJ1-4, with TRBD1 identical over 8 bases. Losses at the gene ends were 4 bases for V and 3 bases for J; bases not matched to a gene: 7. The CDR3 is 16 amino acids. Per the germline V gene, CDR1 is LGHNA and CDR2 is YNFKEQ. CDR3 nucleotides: TGTGCCAGCAGCCTCTCACCGGGACAGGCTAATGAAAAACTGTTTTTT. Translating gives CASSLSPGQANEKLFF.